What follows is one T cell receptor beta chain and its context. Its specificity is not known. This record comes from a study of long-term antiretroviral therapy in people with HIV. The study, taken as a whole, reports: Controls exceeded HIV repertoires in CDR3 length range.

The run of the v3.0 immunoSEQ assay was at survey level. The data were produced by immunoSEQ multiplex PCR, yet TCRdb's version contains in-frame clones alone and is incomplete. This sample yields about 35,000 clones, of which around 94% are seen a single time; 3.6% belongs to the top ten. The germline V gene has CDR1 SGHNT and CDR2 YYREEE (reference sequence). CDR3 size: 14 residues. V was shortened by 0 bases and J by 4 bases, with 9 bases between the two germline ends. The J gene is TRBJ2-3, the V gene TRBV5-4; a weak D match, TRBD1 (6 bases). The TCR comes from a woman aged 45 to 65 with HIV. The specimen was unsorted PBMCs, collected 4.1 years after starting antiretroviral therapy. The CDR3 spells CASSLDNRADTQYF. The CDR3 DNA is TGTGCCAGCAGCTTGGACAACAGGGCAGATACGCAGTATTTT.